Below are 10 T cell receptor beta chains sequenced from a single sample in a study of regulatory T cells in long-lasting Graves disease. TCRdb fed the reads into MiXCR, producing one record per CDR3 protein. The sample comprises roughly 800 distinct CDR3 sequences, about 86% of which are singletons, and 13% to 15% rests with the top ten. RNA extracted from PBMCs served as the sequencing template. The starting material was peripheral blood mononuclear cells (PBMCs), obtained with antithyroid drug treatment, in newly diagnosed or persistent Graves disease (not recorded which). These receptors all come from a man aged 35-49 years with Graves disease.

This chain's CDR3 is CASSLGGGRNSPLHF. For the CDR3, the DNA is TGTGCCAGCAGTTTAGGGGGAGGCCGTAATTCACCCCTCCACTTT. This chain uses TRBV12-3 or TRBV12-4 with TRBJ1-6; the D is unclear. CDR3 length: 15 residues. Trimming cost V 1 base and J 6 bases, with 10 bases left between them.

This chain uses TRBV29-1 with TRBJ1-1; a weak D match, TRBD1 (6 bases). Germline loops: CDR1 SQVTM, CDR2 ANQGSEA. This CDR3 contains 12 residues. V dropped 3 bases and J dropped 11 bases, with 16 bases sitting between them. Here the CDR3 DNA reads TGCAGCGTTGACTTCATGGAGGGGGACGCTTTCTTT. Its translation: CSVDFMEGDAFF.

V usage is TRBV5-1 and J usage is TRBJ1-1; TRBD1 is a possible D gene (5 bases). The CDR3 is 13 residues long. V was clipped by 6 bases and J by 1 base, with 10 bases between them. Germline CDR1 and CDR2: SGHRS and YFSETQ. This CDR3 is CASMGRTNTEAFF. CDR3 coding DNA: TGCGCCAGCATGGGACGAACGAACACTGAAGCTTTCTTT.

This clonotype was seen just once. The rearrangement links TRBV6-5 to TRBJ1-5; no definite D call. This CDR3 has 11 residues. V lost 4 bases, J lost 7 bases, and 5 bases lay in between. Germline CDR1 is MNHEY and CDR2 is SVGAGI. The CDR3 coding sequence is TGTGCCAGCAGTTTTGGACAGCCCCAGCATTTT. It translates to CASSFGQPQHF.

V gene TRBV6-1 combines with J gene TRBJ2-7; 7 bases agree with TRBD1. V trimming: 6 bases; J trimming: 4 bases; junction bases outside the gene matches: 6. This CDR3 contains 13 residues. The germline V gene encodes CDR1 MNHNS and CDR2 SASEGT. CDR3 nucleotide sequence: TGTGCCAGCAGAGGACAGGAGAGGTACGAGCAGTACTTC. It translates to CASRGQERYEQYF.

This clonotype showed up just a few times. This chain links TRBV7-3 with TRBJ2-1; D is unresolved. The CDR3 runs 15 residues. Germline V lookup: CDR1 SGHTA, CDR2 FQGTGA. With 0 bases removed from V and 4 bases from J, the gap between germline ends came to 10 bases. In DNA form, the CDR3 reads TGTGCCAGCAGCTTAACAGTGGACGATTACAATGAGCAGTTCTTC. Protein: CASSLTVDDYNEQFF. Complete variable domain (other parts from reference TRBV7-3 and TRBJ2-1): GAGVSQTPSNKVTEKGKYVELRCDPISGHTALYWYRQSLGQGPEFLIYFQGTGAADDSGLPNDRFFAVRPEGSVSTLKIQRTERGDSAVYLCASSLTVDDYNEQFFGPGTRLTVL.

The count of this clonotype is one. V and J are TRBV12-3 or TRBV12-4 and TRBJ2-4, with a possible D match to TRBD1 (5 bases). V was cut by 1 base and J by 4 bases, with 11 bases left in between. This CDR3 has 15 amino acids. The CDR3 DNA is TGTGCCAGCAGTTTAGAAGGACAAGTAAAAAACATTCAGTACTTC. Its translation: CASSLEGQVKNIQYF.

The rearrangement links TRBV11-3 to TRBJ1-6; 7 bases agree with TRBD1. CDR1 SGHNT and CDR2 YENEEA come from the germline V gene. The ends lost 1 base at V and 8 bases at J; junction bases unmatched: 2. The CDR3 consists of 14 residues. The CDR3 nucleotides read TGTGCCAGCAGCTTAGGGGACAGAGATTCACCCCTCCACTTT. The encoded protein is CASSLGDRDSPLHF.

This chain joins TRBV12-5 and TRBJ2-1; D is undetermined. This CDR3 contains 16 residues. The V gene's germline CDR1 is LGHNT and CDR2 FRNRAP. The V end lost 2 bases, the J end lost 3 bases, and 14 bases lay between the germline ends. The CDR3 DNA reads TGTGCTAGTGGTTTGCCCTTAGCAGTTAACTACAATGAGCAGTTCTTC. It yields the protein CASGLPLAVNYNEQFF.

The V and J genes are TRBV9 and TRBJ2-7; 10 bases fit TRBD1. This CDR3 region has 14 residues. The junction had 8 bases not matched to a gene; V was cut back by 4 bases and J by 7 bases. CDR1 and CDR2 (germline): SGDLS, YYNGEE. CDR3 nucleotide sequence: TGTGCCAGCAGCAGGGACAGGGGTATGAGGGAGCAGTACTTC. Translating gives CASSRDRGMREQYF.